A selection of T cell receptor beta chains follows, all from one sample in a study of monozygotic twins with inflammatory bowel disease. TCRdb reprocessed the 5' RACE reads and keeps a single row for each CDR3 protein, giving no DNA. The sample includes around 410,000 distinct CDR3 sequences. Sequencing was carried out using blood. These TCRs come from a human donor with ulcerative colitis or Crohn's disease, or a healthy co-twin of an affected twin (not recorded which). The CDR3 runs from the conserved cysteine through the conserved F or W. Each record gives: J gene, V gene, CDR3 protein.

>TRBJ1-5|TRBV7-9
CASSPGPGFRPQHF
>TRBJ2-5|TRBV4-3
CASSQDLGASVGGKETQYF
>TRBJ1-1|TRBV10-3
CAIRGQLSNTEAFF
>TRBJ2-1|TRBV18
CASSPSVKVYNEQFF
>TRBJ2-1|TRBV15
CATSRAPAFLAGGTPLKFF
>TRBJ1-2|TRBV28
CASSLETVNYGYTF
>TRBJ1-4|TRBV7-9
CASSLNGGGQEKLFF
>TRBJ2-2|TRBV10-3
CAISGQIGTGAGELFF
>TRBJ2-1|TRBV10-3
CAISDGSSSYNEQFF
>TRBJ2-7|TRBV27
CGSRSQSKSFQYEQYF
>TRBJ1-3|TRBV25-1
CASSESRDRAGNTIYF